This T cell receptor beta chain was recovered during a study of blood T cell repertoires in COVID-19. Across the whole study: Italy, Spain and the United States were the sources of the convalescent and acute COVID-19 samples.

V lost 8 bases and J 8 bases, leaving 18 bases between the germline ends. The V gene's germline CDR1 is SNHLY and CDR2 FYNNEI. The CDR3 contains 13 residues. Assay: immunoSEQ multiplex PCR; the TCRdb copy retains only in-frame clones and omits some. Found here are approximately 150,000 clones, about 87% of them singletons; the top ten hold about 10%. Participants had their cohort set by participant-reported clinical history. This TCR was sampled from a man between 60 and 70 years old who had recovered from COVID-19. This chain connects TRBV2 to TRBJ1-2; D might be TRBD1 (5 bases). The specimen was PBMCs or T cells enriched from blood (not recorded which). CDR3 coding DNA: TGTGCCAGCCCCGAGGGACTTCAGGAGGGCTACACCTTC. The encoded protein is CASPEGLQEGYTF.